This T cell receptor (beta chain) was identified during a study of shared clonotypes between healthy human individuals. Study as a whole: Donors had three CD4 naive, three CD4 memory, two CD8 naive and one CD8 memory plate apiece.

Regarding this clone: Antigen: not known.

Donors comprised only Caucasian adults living in Nashville, Tennessee. Findings and caveats of the study: Depth was large, yet rarefaction showed that sorted-subset sequencing was incomplete.

The CDR3 length is 13 residues. Trimming cost V 5 bases and J 6 bases, with 13 bases left between them. The germline V gene has CDR1 SNHLY and CDR2 FYNNEI. Repertoires were generated with immunoSEQ multiplex PCR, while TCRdb's copy carries only in-frame clones and drops some. The top ten clones hold roughly 0.15% of a sample with roughly 2.5 million clones, approximately 92% of them seen once. This TCR was sampled from a man between 18 and 35 years old in good health. This rearrangement joins TRBV2 to TRBJ1-1, with a weak D call TRBD1 (5 bases). The material sequenced was naive CD4+ T cells sorted from blood. Subset described: CD45RA+ positively selected. Written as DNA, the CDR3 is TGTGCCAGCAGTTTCCAAGGGGTTGCTGAAGCTTTCTTT. It codes for CASSFQGVAEAFF.